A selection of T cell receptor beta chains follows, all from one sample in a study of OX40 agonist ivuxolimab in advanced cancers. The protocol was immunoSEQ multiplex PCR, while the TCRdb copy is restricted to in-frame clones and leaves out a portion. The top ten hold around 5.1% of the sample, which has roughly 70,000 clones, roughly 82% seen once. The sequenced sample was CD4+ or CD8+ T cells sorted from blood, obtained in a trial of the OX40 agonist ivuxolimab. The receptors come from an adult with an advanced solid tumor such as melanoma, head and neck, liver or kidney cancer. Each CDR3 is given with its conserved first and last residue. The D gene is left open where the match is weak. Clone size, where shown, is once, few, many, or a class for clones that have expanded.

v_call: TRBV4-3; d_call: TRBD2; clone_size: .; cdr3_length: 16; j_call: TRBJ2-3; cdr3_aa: CASSQERAGGPDTQYF; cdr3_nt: TGCGCCAGCAGCCAAGAACGCGCGGGGGGGCCAGATACGCAGTATTTT
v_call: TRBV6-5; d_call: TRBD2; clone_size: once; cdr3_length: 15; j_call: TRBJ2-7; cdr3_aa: CASRASSGDSYEQYF; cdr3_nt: TGTGCCAGCAGGGCCTCTAGCGGGGACTCCTACGAGCAGTACTTC
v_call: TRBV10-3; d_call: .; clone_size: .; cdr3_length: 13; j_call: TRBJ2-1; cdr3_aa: CAISMTGNNEQFF; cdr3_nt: TGTGCCATCAGTATGACAGGTAACAATGAGCAGTTCTTC
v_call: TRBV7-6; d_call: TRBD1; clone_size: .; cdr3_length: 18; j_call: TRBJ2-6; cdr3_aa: CASSLAGDSSSGANVLTF; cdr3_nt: TGTGCCAGCAGCTTAGCTGGGGACAGTTCTTCTGGGGCCAACGTCCTGACTTTC
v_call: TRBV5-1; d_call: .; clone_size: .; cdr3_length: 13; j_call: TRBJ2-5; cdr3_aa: CASSFVNIGTQYF; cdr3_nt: TGCGCCAGCAGCTTCGTCAACATTGGGACCCAGTACTTC
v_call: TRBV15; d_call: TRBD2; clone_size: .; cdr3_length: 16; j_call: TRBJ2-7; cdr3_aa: CATSRDLAGGSYEQYF; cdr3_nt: TGTGCCACCAGCAGAGACCTAGCGGGAGGTTCCTACGAGCAGTACTTC
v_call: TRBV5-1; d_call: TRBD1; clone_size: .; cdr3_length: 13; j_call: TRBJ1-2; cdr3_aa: CASSSGGGYGYTF; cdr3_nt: TGCGCCAGCAGCTCAGGGGGCGGCTATGGCTACACCTTC
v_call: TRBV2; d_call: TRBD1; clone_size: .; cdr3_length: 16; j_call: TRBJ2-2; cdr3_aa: CASCGQGLRNTGELFF; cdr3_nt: TGTGCCAGTTGTGGACAGGGTTTAAGGAACACCGGGGAGCTGTTTTTT
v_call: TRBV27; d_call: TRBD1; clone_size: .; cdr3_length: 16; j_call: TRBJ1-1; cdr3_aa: CASSSATGAEDTEAFF; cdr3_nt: TGTGCCAGCAGTTCAGCCACAGGGGCGGAGGACACTGAAGCTTTCTTT
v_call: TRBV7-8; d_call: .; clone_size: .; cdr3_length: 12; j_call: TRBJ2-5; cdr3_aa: CASSNNQETQYF; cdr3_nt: TGTGCCAGCAGCAATAACCAAGAGACCCAGTACTTC
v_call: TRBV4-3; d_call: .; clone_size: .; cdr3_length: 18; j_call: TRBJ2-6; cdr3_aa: CASSQEDPRSSGANVLTF; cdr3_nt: TGCGCCAGCAGCCAAGAGGACCCACGGAGCTCTGGGGCCAACGTCCTGACTTTC
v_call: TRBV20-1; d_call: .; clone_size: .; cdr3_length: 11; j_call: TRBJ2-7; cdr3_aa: CGWRAPYEQYF; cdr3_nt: TGTGGTTGGCGGGCTCCCTACGAGCAGTACTTC
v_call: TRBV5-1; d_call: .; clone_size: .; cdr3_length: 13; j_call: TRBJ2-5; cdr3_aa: CASSLVAGETQYF; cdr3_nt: TGCGCCAGCAGCTTGGTAGCCGGAGAGACCCAGTACTTC
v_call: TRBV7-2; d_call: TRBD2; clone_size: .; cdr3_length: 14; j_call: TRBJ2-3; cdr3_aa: CASSPGLGSDTQYF; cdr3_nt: TGTGCCAGCAGCCCCGGACTAGGCTCAGATACGCAGTATTTT
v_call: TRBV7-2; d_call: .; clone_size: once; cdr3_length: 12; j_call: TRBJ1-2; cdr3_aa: CASSLAQGGYTF; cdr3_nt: TGTGCCAGCAGCTTAGCGCAAGGAGGCTACACCTTC
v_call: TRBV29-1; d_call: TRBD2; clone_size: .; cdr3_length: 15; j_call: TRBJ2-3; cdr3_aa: CSVRGAGGPTDTQYF; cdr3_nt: TGCAGCGTCCGAGGGGCGGGGGGACCCACAGATACGCAGTATTTT
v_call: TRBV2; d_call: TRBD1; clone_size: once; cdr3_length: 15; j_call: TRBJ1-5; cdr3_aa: CASTELGQGSQPQHF; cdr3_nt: TGTGCCAGCACTGAACTGGGACAGGGATCTCAGCCCCAGCATTTT
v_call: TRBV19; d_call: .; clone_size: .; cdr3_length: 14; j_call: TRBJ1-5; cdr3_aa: CASSIGPGNQPQHF; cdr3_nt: TGTGCCAGTAGTATCGGCCCCGGCAATCAGCCCCAGCATTTT
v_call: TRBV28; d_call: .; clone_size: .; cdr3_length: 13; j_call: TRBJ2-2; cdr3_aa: CASSSTTPGELFF; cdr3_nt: TGTGCCAGCAGTTCGACAACCCCCGGGGAGCTGTTTTTT
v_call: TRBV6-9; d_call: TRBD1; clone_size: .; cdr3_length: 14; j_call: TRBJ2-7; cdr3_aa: CARYPGQGPYEQYF; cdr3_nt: TGTGCCAGATATCCAGGACAGGGGCCCTACGAGCAGTACTTC